This TCR beta chain was identified in a study of blood T cell repertoires in COVID-19. At the level of the study: COVID-19 samples collected from the United States, Italy and Spain covered acute and convalescent phases.

Trimming removed 1 base from V and 4 bases from J, with 12 bases in between. The CDR3 consists of 15 residues. Assay: immunoSEQ multiplex PCR; the TCRdb copy retains only in-frame clones and omits some. The top ten hold under 2% of the sample, which has over 45,000 clones, over 80% seen once. The sequencing input was peripheral blood. The chain carries TRBV5-3 and TRBJ1-3; D is perhaps TRBD1 (6 bases). TRBV5-3 qualifies as an ORF whose function is uncertain. The sequence derives from a woman aged 55-75 years with acute or convalescent COVID-19. The CDR3 DNA reads TGTGCCAGAAGCTTGTTGGGGGCGCAAGGAAACACCATATATTTT. Translated: CARSLLGAQGNTIYF.